Reported below is one TCR beta chain. What it recognizes is unknown. The CDR3 end shows no conserved phenylalanine or tryptophan, and so a read error is likely. TCRdb used MiXCR to call clones anew from the PCR reads. The sample includes about 15,000 clones, around 29% of them seen just once. This sample is drawn from a study of metastatic and nonmetastatic thyroid tumors. Study-wide context: For malignant and benign thyroid patients, tumor or nodule tissue and blood were the sources whose repertoires were compared.

Study findings and constraints: Reports indicated that malignant thyroid tumors showed significantly higher TCR beta diversity than benign nodules did, in blood and tumor.

No treatment had been given to any patient before thyroid surgery. The V gene lost 5 bases and the J gene lost 4 bases, with 20 bases spanning the gap. CDR3 length: 16 amino acids. Germline values: CDR1 MDHEN, CDR2 SYDVKM. The sample consisted of tumor tissue. This clonotype was obtained from a female donor with papillary thyroid cancer or a benign thyroid nodule (not recorded which). Some clones in this sample may be carry-over from other donors' samples. This chain links TRBV28 with TRBJ1-2; D might be TRBD1 (6 bases). The CDR3 coding sequence is TGTGCCAGCAGTCCCGCCGAAGTGGGGGGCAGCTATGGCTACACCCTC. Its protein product is CASSPAEVGGSYGYTL.